A selection of T cell receptor beta chains follows, all from one sample in a study of post-analysis software for immune sequencing data. MiXCR, applied by TCRdb to the PCR reads, yields one record per CDR3 protein. This table holds approximately 660,000 distinct CDR3 sequences, around 64% found once. The sequenced sample was blood. The source is a girl aged 2 to 10 with multiple sclerosis. The CDR3 runs from the conserved cysteine through the conserved F or W. The order of the fields is D gene, V gene, J gene, clone size, CDR3 protein, CDR3 DNA. The D gene is left open where the match is weak. A clone size is listed for some rows: how often the clone was seen (once, few, many), or a class if it is expanded.

NA	TRBV7-2	TRBJ2-6	NA	CASSLSPFSGANVLTF	TGTGCCAGCAGCTTATCTCCGTTCTCTGGGGCCAACGTCCTGACTTTC
TRBD2	TRBV12-3/TRBV12-4	TRBJ2-5	few	CASSLGAGGVETQYF	TGTGCCAGCAGTTTAGGAGCGGGGGGTGTTGAGACCCAGTACTTC
TRBD1	TRBV3-1	TRBJ1-1	NA	CASSQVLNRGRGLAEAFF	TGTGCCAGCAGCCAAGTCTTAAACAGGGGGCGAGGACTCGCTGAAGCTTTCTTT
NA	TRBV24-1	TRBJ2-1	few	CATSDPLAGEFEQFF	TGTGCCACCAGTGACCCACTAGCCGGGGAGTTTGAGCAGTTCTTC
TRBD1	TRBV29-1	TRBJ2-1	few	CSVGQGSYHEQFF	TGCAGCGTGGGACAGGGTTCATACCATGAGCAGTTCTTC
NA	TRBV5-6	TRBJ2-3	NA	CASSKPTSTDTQYF	TGTGCCAGCAGCAAACCGACTAGCACAGATACGCAGTATTTT
TRBD1	TRBV15	TRBJ2-5	NA	CATSGDSVQETQYF	TGTGCCACCAGCGGGGACAGCGTCCAAGAGACCCAGTACTTC
TRBD2	TRBV7-9	TRBJ2-3	NA	CAPRAGGNTDTQYF	TGTGCCCCCCGGGCGGGGGGGAACACAGATACGCAGTATTTT
NA	TRBV5-1	TRBJ2-5	NA	CASSLKGRETQYF	TGCGCCAGCAGCTTGAAGGGCCGGGAGACCCAGTACTTC
TRBD1	TRBV27	TRBJ2-1	NA	CASTRGQGGYNEQFF	TGTGCCAGCACCCGGGGACAGGGCGGATACAATGAGCAGTTCTTC
NA	TRBV4-1	TRBJ2-1	NA	CASSYIARTMYNEQFF	TGCGCCAGCAGCTACATAGCGCGAACCATGTACAATGAGCAGTTCTTC
NA	TRBV29-1	TRBJ2-3	NA	CSVDQRAFTDTQYF	TGCAGCGTTGACCAGCGGGCTTTCACAGATACGCAGTATTTT
TRBD1	TRBV11-2	TRBJ2-2	NA	CASRRIGQGRTGELFF	TGTGCCAGCAGGAGAATTGGACAGGGGCGTACCGGGGAGCTGTTTTTT
TRBD2	TRBV4-2	TRBJ2-1	once	CASSHPEERERDEQFF	TGTGCCAGCAGCCACCCCGAGGAGCGGGAAAGGGATGAGCAGTTCTTC
NA	TRBV27	TRBJ2-1	NA	CASSFLSYNEQFF	TGTGCCAGCAGTTTTCTTTCCTACAATGAGCAGTTCTTC
NA	TRBV5-1	TRBJ1-3	NA	CASSLYFPSRVDGNTIYF	TGCGCCAGCAGCTTGTACTTCCCCAGCAGGGTGGATGGAAACACCATATATTTT
NA	TRBV28	TRBJ2-5	NA	CASRSSRDTVQYF	TGTGCCAGCAGAAGCTCCCGGGACACCGTGCAGTACTTC
NA	TRBV20-1	TRBJ2-5	NA	CSASSARQETQYF	TGCAGTGCTAGTAGCGCCCGGCAAGAGACCCAGTACTTC
NA	TRBV12-3/TRBV12-4	TRBJ2-4	once	CASTAASKNIQYF	TGTGCCAGCACCGCCGCGTCCAAAAACATTCAGTACTTC
NA	TRBV7-9	TRBJ1-2	NA	CASSFAQGGYTF	TGTGCCAGCAGCTTTGCGCAGGGTGGCTACACCTTC
NA	TRBV20-1	TRBJ2-1	NA	CSARDGSGTGEQFF	TGCAGTGCTAGAGATGGGTCGGGAACGGGTGAGCAGTTCTTC
NA	TRBV20-1	TRBJ2-5	NA	CSARVDEDYQETQYF	TGCAGTGCTAGAGTGGACGAGGACTACCAAGAGACCCAGTACTTC
NA	TRBV7-2	TRBJ2-1	NA	CASSSPPSDNEQFF	TGTGCCAGCAGCTCGCCGCCCTCAGACAATGAGCAGTTCTTC
NA	TRBV20-1	TRBJ1-2	NA	CSARPMKRYGYTF	TGCAGTGCTAGACCTATGAAGAGATATGGCTACACCTTC
TRBD2	TRBV7-6	TRBJ2-7	NA	CASSLSGLAVNEQYF	TGTGCCAGCAGCCTGTCGGGACTAGCGGTGAACGAGCAGTACTTC
NA	TRBV4-3	TRBJ2-3	NA	CASSQEEGGVSAQYF	TGCGCCAGCAGCCAAGAAGAGGGGGGTGTTTCGGCGCAGTATTTT
TRBD2	TRBV9	TRBJ2-1	once	CASSAGTSDHEQFF	TGTGCCAGCAGCGCCGGGACTAGCGACCATGAGCAGTTCTTC
NA	TRBV7-9	TRBJ1-1	NA	CASSLGAGITEAFF	TGTGCCAGCAGCTTAGGGGCAGGGATCACTGAAGCTTTCTTT
NA	TRBV3-1	TRBJ2-7	NA	CASSHLLGLSSYEQYF	TGTGCCAGCAGCCATCTTTTGGGACTCAGCTCCTACGAGCAGTACTTC
NA	TRBV12-3/TRBV12-4	TRBJ1-2	NA	CASSLYPWDGYTF	TGTGCCAGCAGTTTATACCCTTGGGACGGCTACACCTTC
TRBD1	TRBV6-5	TRBJ2-1	few	CASSRDRGQRNEQFF	TGTGCCAGCAGTCGAGACAGGGGGCAACGGAATGAGCAGTTCTTC
NA	TRBV24-1	TRBJ1-5	few	CATSGTGTQPQHF	TGTGCCACCAGTGGTACAGGGACTCAGCCCCAGCATTTT
NA	TRBV7-2	TRBJ2-2	NA	CASSARSGTTLTGELFF	TGTGCCAGCTCAGCTAGATCCGGTACTACCCTTACCGGGGAGCTGTTTTTT
NA	TRBV7-3	TRBJ2-6	NA	CASSLTLGAGANVLTF	TGTGCCAGCAGCTTAACGTTAGGCGCTGGGGCCAACGTCCTGACTTTC
TRBD1	TRBV20-1	TRBJ1-5	NA	CSARDSGQASNQPQHF	TGCAGTGCTAGAGATTCGGGACAGGCAAGCAATCAGCCCCAGCATTTT